Each of the 28 T cell receptor beta chains below was sequenced from the same sample in a study of post-analysis software for immune sequencing data. Findings and limits, study-wide: Comparison of patients with controls showed four or five TRBV segments more frequent in patients, TRBV5-6, TRBV5-1 and TRBV20-1 among them.

Tagging with unique molecular identifiers was a feature of the TCR beta cDNA libraries. Using its own MiXCR run on the PCR reads, TCRdb lists one record per CDR3 protein. The sample lists hundreds of thousands of distinct CDR3 sequences, about 32% occurring once. Antigens of these TCRs are unknown. Sequencing was performed on blood. The receptors were sampled from a girl between 5 and 17 years old with multiple sclerosis.

The V gene is TRBV11-3, the J gene TRBJ2-3; the D gene could be TRBD1 or TRBD2 (6 bases each). The CDR3 runs to 16 residues. Trimming stripped 0 bases from V and 0 bases from J, with 10 bases between. Germline CDR1 is SGHNT and CDR2 is YENEEA. As DNA, the CDR3 is TGTGCCAGCAGCTTAGATAGGAGGGGGAGCACAGATACGCAGTATTTT. It translates to CASSLDRRGSTDTQYF.

This clonotype was found once. The chain has TRBV20-1 and TRBJ1-1; D may be TRBD1 (6 bases). CDR3 length equals 15 residues. V lost 6 bases, J lost 4 bases, and 21 bases lay in between. Germline V gene sequence: CDR1 DFQATT, CDR2 SNEGSKA (reference sequence). DNA of the CDR3: TGCAGTGCGGACTTAAACAGGGAGAGTATCACTGAAGCTTTCTTT. Residues: CSADLNRESITEAFF.

The chain couples TRBV20-1 to TRBJ2-5; tentatively, D is TRBD1 or TRBD2 (7 bases each). V was shortened by 5 bases and J by 4 bases, with 14 bases between the two germline ends. The germline CDR1 and CDR2 sequences are DFQATT and SNEGSKA (reference sequence). There are 13 residues in the CDR3. DNA of the CDR3: TGCAGTGCTGAAGCAGGGGGGGGAGAGACCCAGTACTTC. It is translated as CSAEAGGGETQYF.

J is TRBJ2-3 and V is TRBV15; TRBD2 agrees at 7 bases. Germline loops: CDR1 LNHNV, CDR2 YYDKDF (reference sequence). The CDR3 is 16 amino acids. V was clipped by 4 bases and J by 5 bases; unmatched bases: 12. The CDR3 sequence: CATSTGGAGEGDTQYF. The CDR3 DNA reads as TGTGCCACCAGCACCGGCGGGGCGGGGGAAGGAGATACGCAGTATTTT. The variable domain in full, completed from reference TRBV15 and TRBJ2-3, reads DAMVIQNPRYQVTQFGKPVTLSCSQTLNHNVMYWYQQKSSQAPKLLFHYYDKDFNNEADTPDNFQSRRPNTSFCFLDIRSPGLGDTAMYLCATSTGGAGEGDTQYFGPGTRLTVL.

This clonotype has a handful of counts. The rearrangement uses TRBV18 and TRBJ2-5; 7 positions agree with TRBD1. The CDR3 loop spans 19 amino acids. Per germline, CDR1 KGHSH and CDR2 LQKENI. V was pared by 3 bases and J by 3 bases, with 19 bases of the junction left unmatched. The CDR3 here is CASSPVLLGLGTAEETQYF. CDR3 coding DNA: TGTGCCAGCTCACCGGTTTTATTAGGTTTAGGGACAGCTGAAGAGACCCAGTACTTC.

This clonotype was recorded a few times. This chain connects TRBV13 to TRBJ2-7; TRBD1 is a possible D gene (6 bases). V lost 2 bases and J 5 bases, leaving 13 bases between the germline ends. The CDR3 loop spans 14 amino acids. Germline CDR1 and CDR2: PRHDT and FYEKMQ (reference sequence). The CDR3 loop is CASSLRVKGDEQYF. The CDR3 bases are TGTGCCAGCAGCTTAAGGGTTAAGGGGGACGAGCAGTACTTC.

The gene calls are TRBV12-3 or TRBV12-4 and TRBJ2-4; D may be TRBD2 (6 bases). V was shortened by 6 bases and J by 13 bases, with 22 bases between the two germline ends. There are 14 residues in the CDR3. The CDR3 sequence: CASSAGRGRGEQYF. The DNA of the CDR3 is TGTGCCAGCAGCGCAGGCAGAGGGCGCGGGGAGCAGTACTTC.

This chain uses TRBV21-1 with TRBJ2-5. The end of the DNA fits TRBJ2-1 better, so the J call may be wrong. TRBV21-1 is a known pseudogene. The CDR3 length is 14 residues. The CDR3 sequence: CASSRDRSPETQFF. CDR3 DNA: TGTGCCAGCAGCAGAGACAGGTCCCCAGAGACCCAGTTCTTC.

The genes are TRBV5-1 and TRBJ2-6, with a tentative D call TRBD2 (5 bases). This CDR3 comprises 17 residues. The ends were cut back, 0 bases at V and 1 base at J, with 11 bases in the middle. CDR1 and CDR2 from the germline V gene are SGHRS and YFSETQ. The CDR3 spells CASSLVGVGSGANVLTF. CDR3 nucleotides: TGCGCCAGCAGCTTGGTCGGGGTTGGGTCTGGGGCCAACGTCCTGACTTTC.

Details on this clonotype: A junction boundary mismatches the germline segment, possibly from a read error. V is TRBV6-6 and J is TRBJ2-6, with D possibly matching TRBD1 (6 bases). This CDR3 is built from 16 residues. Germline V lookup: CDR1 MNHNY, CDR2 SVGAGI (reference sequence). The DNA for the CDR3 is TGTGCCAGCAGAAGACAGGCCAACTCTGGGACCAACGTCCTGACTTTC. It encodes CASRRQANSGTNVLTF.

This clonotype was observed once. The chain has TRBV27 and TRBJ1-5, with TRBD1 matching 8 bases. CDR1 is MNHEY and CDR2 is SMNVEV in the germline V gene (reference sequence). J was trimmed by 4 bases and V by 0 bases; bases with no gene match: 14. The CDR3 is 19 residues long. The CDR3 region is CASSLSAGGSMKGNQPQHF. The CDR3 bases are TGTGCCAGCAGTTTATCGGCAGGGGGCTCCATGAAGGGAAATCAGCCCCAGCATTTT.

The table lists this clonotype with a few counts. The chain links TRBV2 to TRBJ1-2, with D unclear. The V gene lost 8 bases and the J gene lost 5 bases, with 18 bases spanning the gap. This CDR3 contains 14 residues. Germline V gene data show CDR1 as SNHLY and CDR2 as FYNNEI. The CDR3 sequence: CASLLEEKTYGYTF. In nucleotides, the CDR3 is TGTGCCAGCTTACTGGAGGAAAAGACATATGGCTACACCTTC.

This clonotype appeared a few times. The chain recombines TRBV12-3 or TRBV12-4 with TRBJ2-1; possibly TRBD1 for D (6 bases). The CDR3 totals 15 residues. V lost 2 bases to trimming and J lost 5 bases, with 13 bases between them. CDR3 DNA: TGTGCCAGCAGTTTACAACAGGGCGTTGACAATGAGCAGTTCTTC. Translating gives CASSLQQGVDNEQFF.

Only a few counts were recorded for this clonotype. The rearrangement uses TRBV7-9 and TRBJ2-1; 7 positions match TRBD2. Germline CDR1 SEHNR, CDR2 FQNEAQ (reference sequence). Trimming cost V 5 bases and J 7 bases; bases outside gene matches: 11. CDR3 length: 15 residues. CDR3 in DNA: TGTGCCAGCAGCCCCGTCTCGGGGGGAGGGAATGAGCAGTTCTTC. This encodes CASSPVSGGGNEQFF.

This clonotype has more than one count but fewer than ten. The junction does not match germline at one end; this may be a read error. The genes are TRBV12-3 or TRBV12-4 and TRBJ2-3; possibly TRBD1 or TRBD2 for D (5 bases each). CDR3 length: 13 amino acids. Here the CDR3 DNA reads TGTGCCAGCAGCTTAGCCGGGACGGATGCGCAGTATTTT. Its translation is CASSLAGTDAQYF.

J is TRBJ2-5 and V is TRBV29-1, with 11 bases identical to TRBD2. The V segment lost 2 bases and the J segment 11 bases; nucleotides outside the gene matches: 16. The CDR3 loop spans 16 amino acids. Germline V gene data show CDR1 as SQVTM and CDR2 as ANQGSEA. Here the CDR3 DNA reads TGCAGCGTTGAATCAGGGCTAGCGGGAGGACCCGGCGGGCAGTACTTC. Amino acid sequence: CSVESGLAGGPGGQYF.

The chain is built from TRBV20-1 and TRBJ1-2, with TRBD1 matching 9 bases. The CDR3 covers 18 residues. J was trimmed by 0 bases and V by 6 bases; bases with no gene match: 17. Germline V gene data show CDR1 as DFQATT and CDR2 as SNEGSKA (reference sequence). The CDR3 nucleotides read TGCAGTGCAGCGGCCGGACAGGGGTTAGCGGGTACTAACTATGGCTACACCTTC. It yields the protein CSAAAGQGLAGTNYGYTF.

This clonotype came up many times. Written as DNA, the CDR3 is TGTGCCAGCAGTTACACCCAGGGGGCTATGATCAGGGAGACCCAGTACTTC. It yields the protein CASSYTQGAMIRETQYF. The rearrangement joins TRBV6-5 to TRBJ2-5; 8 nucleotides line up with TRBD1. The ends lost 2 bases at V and 5 bases at J; junction bases unmatched: 13. Germline V gene lookup returns CDR1 MNHEY and CDR2 SVGAGI. CDR3 size: 17 residues.

V gene TRBV2 combines with J gene TRBJ2-5, with TRBD1 matching 9 bases. Germline-derived CDR1 and CDR2 are SNHLY and FYNNEI. Unmatched junction bases numbered 16, after V lost 5 bases and J lost 3 bases. The CDR3 extends over 18 amino acids. CDR3 DNA: TGTGCCAGCAGTTACAAAATAGGACAGGGGAGCCATAAAGAGACCCAGTACTTC. Translated, it gives CASSYKIGQGSHKETQYF.

This clonotype has ten or more counts. This sequence joins TRBV29-1 and TRBJ2-7, with TRBD1 matching 9 bases. The V gene end was trimmed by 4 bases and the J gene end by 7 bases; junction bases not matched to a gene: 8. Germline CDR1 SQVTM, CDR2 ANQGSEA. The CDR3 runs to 13 residues. In DNA form, the CDR3 reads TGCAGCGTTGGAGACAGGGGGGGTTCGGAGCAGTACTTC. It specifies CSVGDRGGSEQYF.

This clonotype was detected only once. The chain couples TRBV5-1 to TRBJ1-1; D is uncertain. Trimming left V 0 bases short and J 7 bases short, with 10 bases between. This CDR3 is 13 amino acids long. The V gene's germline CDR1 is SGHRS and CDR2 YFSETQ. CDR3 nucleotide sequence: TGCGCCAGCAGCTTGGATGGAACCTATGAAGCTTTCTTT. Amino acid sequence: CASSLDGTYEAFF.

This clonotype showed up just a few times. The chain links TRBV6-5 to TRBJ2-5, with D perhaps matching TRBD1 (5 bases). The J call could be wrong; TRBJ2-7 is a better fit for the DNA end. Per the germline V gene, CDR1 is MNHEY and CDR2 is SVGAGI. The CDR3 is 14 residues long. The CDR3 DNA is TGTGCCAGCAGACTCATAGGGGAAAACTACGAGCAGTACTTC. This sequence encodes CASRLIGENYEQYF.

Regarding this clonotype: A much larger clone lies a single base off, so this may be a read error. This rearrangement joins TRBV10-3 to TRBJ2-5; 10 nucleotides align to TRBD1. Germline loops: CDR1 ENHRY, CDR2 SYGVKD. This CDR3 spans 18 amino acids. DNA of the CDR3: TGTACCATCAGTGAGCGAGCCCATGGACAGGGGGAAAGAGAGACCCAGTACTTC. This translates into CTISERAHGQGERETQYF.

This clonotype was seen just once. The rearrangement joins TRBV7-2 to TRBJ2-6, with 7 bases aligning to TRBD2. From germline, CDR1 is SGHTA and CDR2 FQGNSA. J lost 2 bases, V lost 3 bases, and 7 bases had no gene match. The CDR3 extends over 17 amino acids. The CDR3 is CTSSFVIRGAGANVLTF. CDR3 coding DNA: TGTACCAGCAGCTTTGTGATCCGGGGGGCTGGGGCCAACGTCCTGACTTTC. The entire variable domain, with the rest obtained from reference TRBV7-2 and TRBJ2-6, is as follows: GAGVSQSPSNKVTEKGKDVELRCDPISGHTALYWYRQSLGQGLEFLIYFQGNSAPDKSGLPSDRFSAERTGGSVSTLTIQRTQQEDSAVYLCTSSFVIRGAGANVLTFGAGSRLTVL.

The gene calls are TRBV2 and TRBJ1-5; the D gene is possibly TRBD1 (5 bases). The germline V gene has CDR1 SNHLY and CDR2 FYNNEI. Trimming took off 2 bases at V and 7 bases at J, with 12 bases between the two ends. The CDR3 consists of 14 residues. The CDR3 DNA sequence: TGTGCCAGCAGTGAATGGGGAGGGGTCCAGCCCCAGCATTTT. As protein: CASSEWGGVQPQHF.

This sequence joins TRBV20-1 and TRBJ2-1; TRBD2 matches at 7 bases. CDR1 DFQATT and CDR2 SNEGSKA come from the germline V gene (reference sequence). The CDR3 runs 16 residues. V gave up 7 bases and J gave up 0 bases; unmatched junction bases: 12. CDR3 in DNA: TGCAGTGTATCGGCGGGAGCGGGCTACTCCTACAATGAGCAGTTCTTC. Protein product: CSVSAGAGYSYNEQFF.

This clonotype was found a few times. The chain couples TRBV3-1 to TRBJ2-3, with 12 bases lining up with TRBD2. The CDR3 is made up of 15 amino acids. Germline CDR1 LGHDT, CDR2 YNNKEL (reference sequence). V trimming: 5 bases; J trimming: 6 bases; junction bases outside the gene matches: 6. The chain's CDR3 is CASSVRTSGMDTQYF. The CDR3 DNA sequence: TGTGCCAGCAGCGTACGGACTAGCGGGATGGATACGCAGTATTTT.

This clonotype was detected only a few times. The junction does not match germline at one end; this may be a read error. The J gene is TRBJ1-1, the V gene TRBV3-1; D is uncertain. The CDR3 is 13 residues long. The germline V gene has CDR1 LGHDT and CDR2 YNNKEL (reference sequence). The CDR3 sequence: CASSQVPRTEAFF. The CDR3 DNA follows: TGTGCCAGCAGCCAAGTGCCTCGAACTGAGGCTTTCTTT. The complete variable domain, with remaining parts taken from reference TRBV3-1 and TRBJ1-1, reads DTAVSQTPKYLVTQMGNDKSIKCEQNLGHDTMYWYKQDSKKFLKIMFSYNNKELIINETVPNRFSPKSPDKAHLNLHINSLELGDSAVYFCASSQVPRTEAFFGQGTRLTVV.